This T cell receptor (beta chain) was found in a study of a mutant IDH1 vaccine in newly diagnosed glioma. Study-wide background: Vaccines were first given 4-6 weeks after radiotherapy alone, or with temozolomide cycles.

Note on this clone: Its antigen is not known.

V shed 0 bases and J shed 7 bases, with 14 bases lying between them. This CDR3 is 15 amino acids long. The germline V gene has CDR1 SGHRS and CDR2 YFSETQ. Some clones are missing from TCRdb's copy, which holds only in-frame ones; the method was immunoSEQ multiplex PCR. The sample gives about 44,000 clones, approximately 89% of which show up once; approximately 4.1% is in the top ten. Time point reported: week 23, last vaccination. Vaccination used 300 ug of mutant IDH1 20-mer peptide per dose, with topical imiquimod. This sequence joins TRBV5-1 and TRBJ2-1; D may be TRBD1 or TRBD2 (7 bases each). The sample consisted of PBMCs, taken from a glioma patient whose treatment included an IDH1 peptide vaccine. The source of this sequence is a man aged 50 to 60 with glioma. This chain's CDR3 is CASSLVQGEGNEQFF. In DNA, the CDR3 is TGCGCCAGCAGCTTGGTTCAGGGGGAGGGGAATGAGCAGTTCTTC.